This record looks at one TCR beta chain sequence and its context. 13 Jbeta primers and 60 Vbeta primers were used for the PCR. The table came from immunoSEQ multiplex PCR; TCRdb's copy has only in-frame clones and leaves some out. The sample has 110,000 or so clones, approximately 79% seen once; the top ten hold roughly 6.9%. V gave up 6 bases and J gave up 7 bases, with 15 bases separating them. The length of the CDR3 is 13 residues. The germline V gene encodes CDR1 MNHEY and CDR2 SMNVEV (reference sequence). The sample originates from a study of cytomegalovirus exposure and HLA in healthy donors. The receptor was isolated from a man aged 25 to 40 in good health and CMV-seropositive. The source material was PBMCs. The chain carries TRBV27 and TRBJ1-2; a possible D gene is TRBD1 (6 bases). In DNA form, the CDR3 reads TGTGCCAGCAGGAGAACAGGGAACGCTGGCTACACCTTC. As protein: CASRRTGNAGYTF.